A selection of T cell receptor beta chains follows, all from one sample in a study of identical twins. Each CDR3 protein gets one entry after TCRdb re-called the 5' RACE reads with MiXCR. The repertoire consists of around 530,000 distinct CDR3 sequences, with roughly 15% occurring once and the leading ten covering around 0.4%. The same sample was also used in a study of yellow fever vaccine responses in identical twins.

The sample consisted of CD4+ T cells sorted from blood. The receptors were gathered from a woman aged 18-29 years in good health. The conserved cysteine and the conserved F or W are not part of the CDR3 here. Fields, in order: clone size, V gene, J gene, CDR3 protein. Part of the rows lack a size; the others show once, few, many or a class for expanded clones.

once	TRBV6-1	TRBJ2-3	ASSRGLSGTSTDTQY
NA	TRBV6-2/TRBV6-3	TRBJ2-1	ASSPPVANNEQF
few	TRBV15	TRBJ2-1	ATSRDLTGEQF
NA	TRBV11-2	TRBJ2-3	ASSTLAGGLTQY
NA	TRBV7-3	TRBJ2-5	ASRAIKRELQETQY
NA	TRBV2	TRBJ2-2	ASSAAGVTGELF
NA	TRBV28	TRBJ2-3	ASSLELAGPSTDTQY
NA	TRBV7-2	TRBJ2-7	ASSLTTSGSYEQY
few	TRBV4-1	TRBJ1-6	ASSQVQGKYSPLH
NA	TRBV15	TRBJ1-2	ATSRVGVKNYGYT
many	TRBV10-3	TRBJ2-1	AITTEPPYGNEQF
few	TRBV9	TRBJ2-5	ASSPGTSGKTQY
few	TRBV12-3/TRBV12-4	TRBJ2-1	ASSAEGREFYNEQF
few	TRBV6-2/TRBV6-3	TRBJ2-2	ASRQPGLAGGWSTGELF
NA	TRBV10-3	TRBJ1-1	AISEADRGRPEAF
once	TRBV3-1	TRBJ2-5	ASSSWESNQETQY
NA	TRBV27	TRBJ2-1	ASSFALATHHNEQF
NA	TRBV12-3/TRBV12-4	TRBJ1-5	ASSLGQGQQPQH
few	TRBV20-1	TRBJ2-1	SALDSETLVGEQF
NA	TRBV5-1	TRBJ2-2	ASRDGQGGGTGELF
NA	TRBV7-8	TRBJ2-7	ASSLVGVRVIVGDEQY
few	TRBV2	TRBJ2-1	ASSVPGLAGAGPYNEQF
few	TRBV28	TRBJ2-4	ASSSPDGLIQY
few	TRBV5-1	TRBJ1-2	ASPTRTLPIYGYT
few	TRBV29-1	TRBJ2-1	SVAGGEQF